Listed here are 3 T cell receptor beta chains from one sample, sequenced in a study of shared clonotypes between healthy human individuals. The naive CD8 population came from CD45RO-negative cells selected for CCR7, without terminally differentiated effector memory CD45RA+ cells. Assay: immunoSEQ multiplex PCR; the TCRdb copy retains only in-frame clones and omits some. The sample has hundreds of thousands of clones, around 96% seen once. The material sequenced was naive CD8+ T cells sorted from blood. These receptors all come from a man younger than 45 in good health.

This clone was counted once. This chain links TRBV7-9 with TRBJ1-4; D gene unclear. CDR3 length: 17 amino acids. V gave up 2 bases and J gave up 7 bases, with 20 bases separating them. Germline V gives CDR1 SEHNR, CDR2 FQNEAQ (reference sequence). The CDR3 coding sequence is TGTGCCAGCAGCTTACTCACCCCAGAAGCCTGGGGTGAAAAACTGTTTTTT. Amino acids: CASSLLTPEAWGEKLFF.

The chain couples TRBV28 to TRBJ1-3, with 8 nucleotides matching TRBD1. The CDR3 is 16 residues long. The ends lost 5 bases at V and 2 bases at J; junction bases unmatched: 8. Germline CDR1 is MDHEN and CDR2 is SYDVKM. The CDR3: CASSALDRVPGNTIYF. CDR3 sequence (DNA): TGTGCCAGCAGTGCCCTGGACAGGGTGCCTGGAAACACCATATATTTT.

The CDR3 sequence is CASSDGVPANEKLFF. Here the CDR3 DNA reads TGTGCCAGCAGTGACGGGGTCCCGGCTAATGAAAAACTGTTTTTT. The chain uses TRBV6-1 and TRBJ1-4, with D uncertain. The CDR3 length is 15 residues. Trimming took 3 bases from V and 3 from J, leaving 11 bases between them. The germline V gene has CDR1 MNHNS and CDR2 SASEGT.